One and the same sample provided the 26 T cell receptor beta chains below, sequenced in a study of CD8 T cells in Susac syndrome. Random hexamers were used to reverse transcribe about 0.5 to 1 ug of RNA. TCRdb passed the immunoSEQ multiplex PCR reads through MiXCR, listing each CDR3 protein once. In the table there are 20,000 or so distinct CDR3 sequences, roughly 95% of which are singletons. The sample consisted of CD8+ T cells from PBMCs. All receptors come from a human donor in good health.

The chain uses TRBV24-1 and TRBJ2-1; 9 bases match TRBD2. V lost 4 bases to trimming and J lost 9 bases; unmatched junction nucleotides: 3. This CDR3 is 13 amino acids long. From germline, CDR1 is KGHDR and CDR2 SFDVKD. The CDR3 region has the DNA TGTGCCACCAGTGAGTTAGCGGGAGTTGAGCAGTTCTTC. It is translated as CATSELAGVEQFF.

This chain links TRBV7-9 with TRBJ2-3, with 8 bases identical to TRBD2. The J segment lost 1 base and the V segment lost 10 bases, leaving 7 bases of the junction unmatched. The CDR3 spans 14 residues. Germline lookup yields CDR1 SEHNR and CDR2 FQNEAQ (reference sequence). The CDR3 reads CATKRERGTDTQYF. In DNA form, the CDR3 reads TGTGCCACAAAGCGGGAGAGGGGCACAGATACGCAGTATTTT. The full variable domain, with the rest looked up from reference TRBV7-9 and TRBJ2-3, is DTGVSQNPRHKITKRGQNVTFRCDPISEHNRLYWYRQTLGQGPEFLTYFQNEAQLEKSRLLSDRFSAERPKGSFSTLEIQRTEQGDSAMYLCATKRERGTDTQYFGPGTRLTVL.

The chain carries TRBV9 and TRBJ2-1; 7 positions agree with TRBD2. Germline lookup yields CDR1 SGDLS and CDR2 YYNGEE. Trimming cost V 3 bases and J 5 bases; bases outside gene matches: 8. The CDR3 is 15 residues long. CDR3 bases: TGTGCCAGCAGCGGAGGGCGGGAGTGGAACAATGAGCAGTTCTTC. It translates to CASSGGREWNNEQFF.

The chain employs TRBV7-8 and TRBJ2-5, with 9 bases matching TRBD2. This CDR3 has 15 amino acids. Unmatched junction bases numbered 3, after V lost 2 bases and J lost 2 bases. Germline V CDR1 and CDR2: SGHVS, FQNEAQ. CDR3 protein: CASSLRTSGQETQYF. In DNA, the CDR3 is TGTGCCAGCAGCTTACGCACTAGCGGGCAAGAGACCCAGTACTTC.

The chain is built from TRBV27 and TRBJ1-4, with 8 nucleotides matching TRBD1. The CDR3 is made up of 16 amino acids. V was clipped by 0 bases and J by 10 bases; unmatched bases: 10. CDR1 and CDR2 from the germline V gene are MNHEY and SMNVEV (reference sequence). The DNA for the CDR3 is TGTGCCAGCAGTTTATCGTTCCGACAGGGGCTGGTAAAACTGTTTTTT. Amino acid sequence: CASSLSFRQGLVKLFF.

CDR3 sequence reads: CASSHARQTVYSGANVLTF. The DNA for the CDR3 is TGTGCCAGCAGCCATGCTCGACAGACGGTGTACTCTGGGGCCAACGTCCTGACTTTC. The chain joins TRBV14 to TRBJ2-6, with D perhaps TRBD1 (5 bases). Germline-derived CDR1 and CDR2 are SGHDN and FVKESK. V lost 3 bases, J lost 0 bases, and 18 bases lay in between. The CDR3 is 19 residues long.

The rearrangement joins TRBV27 to TRBJ2-5, with 7 bases that match TRBD2. The CDR3 consists of 14 residues. The germline V gene encodes CDR1 MNHEY and CDR2 SMNVEV (reference sequence). V shed 4 bases and J 5 bases; nucleotides not matched to a gene: 7. The CDR3 is CASSWSGTGETQYF. The CDR3 region has the DNA TGTGCCAGCAGTTGGAGCGGGACGGGGGAGACCCAGTACTTC.

The rearrangement uses TRBV12-3 or TRBV12-4 and TRBJ2-4; a weak D match, TRBD1 (6 bases). The V end lost 5 bases, the J end lost 5 bases, and 19 bases lay between the germline ends. The CDR3 consists of 16 residues. The CDR3 region is CASSERPGTPENIQYF. CDR3 sequence (DNA): TGTGCCAGCAGTGAAAGGCCGGGGACACCAGAAAACATTCAGTACTTC.

The chain joins TRBV28 to TRBJ2-5; the match to TRBD2 covers 7 bases. Germline loops: CDR1 MDHEN, CDR2 SYDVKM. V dropped 2 bases and J dropped 0; count of bases not matched to a gene: 6. The CDR3 length is 16 residues. CDR3 nucleotide sequence: TGTGCCAGCAGTTTAAGGGACTACCAGTACCAAGAGACCCAGTACTTC. Translating gives CASSLRDYQYQETQYF.

J is TRBJ1-2 and V is TRBV27; TRBD1 matches 12 bases. CDR1 and CDR2 (germline): MNHEY, SMNVEV (reference sequence). Trimming took 4 bases from V and 3 from J; bases not matched to a gene: 9. CDR3 length: 17 residues. The CDR3 DNA follows: TGTGCCAGCAGTTCGGGACAGGGGGCCTTGGGATACTATGGCTACACCTTC. It yields the protein CASSSGQGALGYYGYTF.

For the CDR3, the DNA is TGCAGTGCTAGAGATGGGGGCTTCAACGAGCAGTTCTTC. Translating gives CSARDGGFNEQFF. The rearrangement joins TRBV20-1 to TRBJ2-1; perhaps TRBD1 as D (6 bases). The V gene's germline CDR1 is DFQATT and CDR2 SNEGSKA (reference sequence). The CDR3 has 13 residues. V was trimmed by 0 bases and J by 10 bases, leaving 13 bases between them.

The chain joins TRBV7-9 to TRBJ2-5, with D unclear. V was cut by 1 base and J by 2 bases, with 17 bases left in between. The CDR3 has 17 residues. Germline CDR1 is SEHNR and CDR2 is FQNEAQ (reference sequence). CDR3 region: CASSLDIRAALQETQYF. The DNA for the CDR3 is TGTGCCAGCAGCTTAGATATTCGTGCGGCACTTCAAGAGACCCAGTACTTC.

Only one count was recorded for this clonotype. V usage is TRBV29-1 and J usage is TRBJ2-3; D possibly corresponds to TRBD2 (6 bases). Deletions cut 7 bases from V and 4 bases from J, with 15 bases between. The CDR3 is made up of 13 amino acids. The germline gives CDR1 SQVTM, CDR2 ANQGSEA. The DNA of the CDR3 is TGCAGCGGTGGGACTCGAGGGGCAGATACGCAGTATTTT. It is translated as CSGGTRGADTQYF.

This chain connects TRBV5-4 to TRBJ1-2; the match to TRBD1 covers 7 bases. The CDR3 runs to 15 residues. V trimming: 3 bases; J trimming: 4 bases; junction bases outside the gene matches: 9. CDR1 and CDR2 (germline): SGHNT, YYREEE (reference sequence). The CDR3 loop reads CASSSRDSLIYGYTF. The CDR3 coding sequence is TGTGCCAGCAGCTCGCGGGACAGCCTTATCTATGGCTACACCTTC.

The chain has TRBV19 and TRBJ2-5; 10 bases match TRBD2. This CDR3 comprises 16 residues. With 5 bases clipped from V and 4 bases from J, the junction kept 10 bases outside the gene matches. Per germline, CDR1 LNHDA and CDR2 SQIVND (reference sequence). CDR3 loop: CASSSLGVAGGETQYF. The CDR3 DNA reads as TGTGCCAGTAGTTCCCTCGGGGTAGCGGGAGGAGAGACCCAGTACTTC.

The CDR3: CSARVMTETQYF. Written as DNA, the CDR3 is TGCAGTGCTAGAGTTATGACGGAGACCCAGTACTTC. This chain joins TRBV20-1 and TRBJ2-5; no reliable D call. Germline CDR1 DFQATT, CDR2 SNEGSKA (reference sequence). The CDR3 is 12 amino acids. V was cut by 1 base and J by 5 bases, with 8 bases left in between.

This chain uses TRBV27 with TRBJ2-1, with 8 positions matching TRBD1. Germline V gene data show CDR1 as MNHEY and CDR2 as SMNVEV (reference sequence). V lost 5 bases to trimming and J lost 3 bases; unmatched junction nucleotides: 3. The length of the CDR3 is 14 residues. CDR3 in amino acids: CASSAGGNYNEQFF. For the CDR3, the DNA is TGTGCCAGCAGTGCAGGGGGCAACTACAATGAGCAGTTCTTC.

This clonotype was recorded once. The chain recombines TRBV27 with TRBJ1-1; TRBD1 is a possible D gene (5 bases). V lost 5 bases and J lost 7, with 17 bases in between. Germline loops: CDR1 MNHEY, CDR2 SMNVEV (reference sequence). The length of the CDR3 is 14 residues. The CDR3 is CASSAENGALEAFF. The DNA for the CDR3 is TGTGCCAGCAGTGCCGAAAACGGGGCACTTGAAGCTTTCTTT.

The rearrangement links TRBV3-1 to TRBJ2-7, with a weak D call TRBD1 (6 bases). The CDR3 covers 18 residues. Trimming shortened V by 2 bases and J by 3 bases, and 23 bases separated the two germline ends. Germline V lookup: CDR1 LGHDT, CDR2 YNNKEL (reference sequence). CDR3 amino acids: CASSQSRGLRLKGYEQYF. The CDR3 DNA reads as TGTGCCAGCAGCCAATCCAGGGGTCTCCGACTCAAAGGCTACGAGCAGTACTTC.

This chain connects TRBV13 to TRBJ2-7; a weak D match, TRBD2 (6 bases). The germline gives CDR1 PRHDT, CDR2 FYEKMQ (reference sequence). V lost 5 bases to trimming and J lost 3 bases, with 17 bases between them. The CDR3 covers 15 residues. DNA for the CDR3: TGTGCCAGCAGCCCAACAAGCGGGCTCAACTACGAGCAGTACTTC. Amino acids: CASSPTSGLNYEQYF.

The count of this clonotype is one. The chain uses TRBV20-1 and TRBJ2-5, with TRBD2 matching 9 bases. The CDR3 consists of 17 residues. Trimming cost V 2 bases and J 3 bases; bases outside gene matches: 13. Germline CDR1 and CDR2: DFQATT and SNEGSKA (reference sequence). The CDR3 protein is CSARLLASGILEETQYF. The CDR3 DNA sequence: TGCAGTGCTAGATTGTTAGCTAGCGGGATTCTCGAAGAGACCCAGTACTTC.

The chain couples TRBV27 to TRBJ1-1; TRBD1 agrees at 7 bases. The CDR3 sequence is 15 residues long. Germline CDR1 reads MNHEY; CDR2 reads SMNVEV (reference sequence). With V trimmed by 5 bases and J by 3 bases, 9 bases remained unmatched. DNA of the CDR3: TGTGCCAGCAGTCGCACAGGGGATGGGGACACTGAAGCTTTCTTT. It yields the protein CASSRTGDGDTEAFF.

The chain is built from TRBV19 and TRBJ2-5; possibly TRBD1 or TRBD2 for D (5 bases each). Looked up from germline, CDR1 is LNHDA and CDR2 is SQIVND (reference sequence). The CDR3 has 18 residues. Between the trimmed V and J ends, which lost 3 bases and 2 bases, there was a span of 22 bases. The CDR3 loop reads CASSIRLSRSGRQETQYF. The CDR3 DNA follows: TGTGCCAGTAGTATCCGCCTCTCGAGATCGGGGCGGCAAGAGACCCAGTACTTC.

V gene TRBV5-1 combines with J gene TRBJ2-3; 7 bases match TRBD1. With V trimmed by 2 bases and J by 2 bases, 5 bases remained unmatched. The CDR3 runs to 15 residues. From germline, CDR1 is SGHRS and CDR2 YFSETQ. Here the CDR3 reads CASSLADRPTDTQYF. CDR3 sequence (DNA): TGCGCCAGCAGCTTAGCGGACAGGCCCACAGATACGCAGTATTTT.

This rearrangement joins TRBV28 to TRBJ2-1, with D perhaps being TRBD1 or TRBD2 (5 bases each). The CDR3 is made up of 14 amino acids. Germline CDR1 reads MDHEN; CDR2 reads SYDVKM. The V end lost 3 bases, the J end lost 4 bases, and 10 bases lay between the germline ends. Written as DNA, the CDR3 is TGTGCCAGCAGTTTTAGAGGGGAGTACAATGAGCAGTTCTTC. Its protein product is CASSFRGEYNEQFF.

The V and J genes are TRBV28 and TRBJ2-2, with TRBD1 matching 8 bases. The CDR3 consists of 15 residues. Germline CDR1 reads MDHEN; CDR2 reads SYDVKM. V dropped 3 bases and J dropped 3; count of bases not matched to a gene: 3. For the CDR3, the DNA is TGTGCCAGCAGTTTCGGACAGGGATACACCGGGGAGCTGTTTTTT. Amino acid sequence: CASSFGQGYTGELFF.